These 4 T cell receptor beta chains were all obtained from the same sample, sequenced in a study of T cell clonality in common variable immunodeficiency. Sequencing was performed with immunoSEQ multiplex PCR; in TCRdb, only in-frame clones are kept and a portion is missing. The sample yields 55,000 or so clones, without any singletons. What was sequenced was peripheral blood mononuclear cells. Source of these receptors: a person aged 18 to 75 in good health.

This clone showed up many times. The junction shows a germline mismatch at one end, possibly a read error. The read ends 3 residues shy of where the CDR3 ends; the end is completed using the germline J gene. The chain uses TRBV4-2 and TRBJ1-4; 9 bases align to TRBD1. Germline-derived CDR1 and CDR2 are LGHNA and YNFKEQ. CDR3 length: 15 residues. The CDR3 is CASSPETGGGEKLFF. CDR3 bases read: TGCGCCAGCAGCCCAGAGACAGGGGGAGGTGAAAAA.

This clone was seen many times. The CDR3 is cut off 3 residues early in the read; its end comes from the germline J gene. This sequence joins TRBV7-2 and TRBJ1-1; 7 bases are shared with TRBD1. The length of the CDR3 is 14 residues. The V and J ends lost 5 bases and 4 bases, in that order; junction bases with no gene match: 7. The germline V gene has CDR1 SGHTA and CDR2 FQGNSA. Partial CDR3 DNA: TGTGCCAGCAGCCCTTGGAACAGGGGCACTGAA. Encoded protein: CASSPWNRGTE. The entire CDR3 reads CASSPWNRGTEAFF. The whole variable domain, filled in from reference TRBV7-2 and TRBJ1-1, reads GAGVSQSPSNKVTEKGKDVELRCDPISGHTALYWYRQSLGQGLEFLIYFQGNSAPDKSGLPSDRFSAERTGGSVSTLTIQRTQQEDSAVYLCASSPWNRGTEAFFGQGTRLTVV.

The table lists this clone with many counts. The observed sequence ends 3 residues before the CDR3 terminus, with the missing tail filled in from the germline J gene. The chain is built from TRBV7-8 and TRBJ1-5, with D tentatively TRBD1 (6 bases). CDR1 and CDR2 (germline): SGHVS, FQNEAQ. Trimming left V 1 base short and J 3 bases short, with 13 bases between. This CDR3 region has 16 residues. CDR3 amino acids: CASSLDRVSPNQPQHF. The sequenced CDR3 bases are TGTGCCAGCAGCTTAGACAGGGTTTCCCCCAATCAGCCC.

This clone was recorded at least ten times. The observed sequence ends 3 residues before the CDR3 terminus, with the missing tail filled in from the germline J gene. The chain has TRBV20-1 and TRBJ2-7; 11 bases align to TRBD1. This CDR3 comprises 14 residues. The germline gives CDR1 DFQATT, CDR2 SNEGSKA (reference sequence). With 6 bases clipped from V and 3 bases from J, the junction kept 7 bases outside the gene matches. The CDR3 is CSASGGTGGYEQYF. CDR3 DNA, as far as it was read: TGCAGTGCCTCCGGGGGGACAGGGGGCTACGAG.